The T cell receptor beta chain described here comes from a study of Tregs in tolerant kidney transplant recipients. Overall study context: Related graft donors supplied nonmyeloablative bone marrow transplants, and mixed chimerism was transient.

Comments on this clone: What it recognizes is unknown.

Whole-study findings and limits: The small number of patients limits these findings pending further validation. In tolerant patients, donor-specific Tregs outgrew total Tregs, suggesting antigen-driven expansion.

The repertoire was sequenced with immunoSEQ multiplex PCR; TCRdb's copy has only in-frame clones and lacks some. Of about 83,000 clones listed, 95% to 98% are singletons. Germline assignment: CDR1 SGHRS and CDR2 YFSETQ. This CDR3 has 11 amino acids. V dropped 2 bases and J dropped 6 bases, with 3 bases sitting between them. V is TRBV5-1 and J is TRBJ2-1, with unresolved D. This material consisted of CD4+ T cells from blood, taken before the transplant. The sequence derives from a human donor who received a combined kidney and bone marrow transplant. CDR3 sequence reads: CASSLLNEQFF. CDR3 bases: TGCGCCAGCAGCTTACTCAATGAGCAGTTCTTC. Using reference TRBV5-1 and TRBJ2-1 for the parts outside the CDR3, the full variable domain is KAGVTQTPRYLIKTRGQQVTLSCSPISGHRSVSWYQQTPGQGLQFLFEYFSETQRNKGNFPGRFSGRQFSNSRSEMNVSTLELGDSALYLCASSLLNEQFFGPGTRLTVL.